The present TCR beta chain was sequenced within a study of beta chain features in type 1 diabetes. Study overall: About 98,000,000 sorted cells were examined across all samples. Points from the study as a whole: In every one of the four CD4+ subsets, TCRB CDR3s were moderately but significantly shorter in Type 1 diabetes patients. Patients' naive, central memory and Treg TCRB repertoires seemed closer to one another than those of healthy donors. cDNA-based reads could over-represent cells with high TCR expression.

Purity of each sorted population was above 98%. Trimming pared 2 bases from V and 5 bases from J, leaving 15 bases between. Germline V gene data show CDR1 as KGHSY and CDR2 as FQNENV. CDR3 size: 15 residues. About this clone itself: The antigen remains undetermined.

The investigators reverse transcribed all of the isolated RNA, so they sequenced expressed TCRB transcripts. Sequencing was performed with immunoSEQ multiplex PCR; in TCRdb, only in-frame clones are kept and a portion is missing. The sample contains 130,000 or so clones, around a sixth of which appear only once. The TCR sequence derives from a young man with type 1 diabetes. Sequencing was done on a sample of central memory CD4+ T cells from blood. This chain uses TRBV16 with TRBJ1-2; D is possibly TRBD1 (5 bases). CDR3 nucleotide sequence: TGTGCCAGCAGCCAAGATAGGGGAGCAGCATATGGCTACACCTTC. Protein sequence: CASSQDRGAAYGYTF.